This T cell receptor (beta chain) was identified during a study of blood T cell repertoires in COVID-19 (dated by TCRdb to 2018 to 2020). For the study in its entirety: The collaborator samples originated in the United States, Italy and Spain and spanned the acute and convalescent phases of COVID-19. A freely available public database, intended as a resource for researchers studying the immune response to SARS-CoV-2, is where the repertoires were released. Samples were obtained from the ongoing ImmuneRACE study (first 160 participants) and from about 1,300 subjects provided by 6 global collaborators. Deeply sampled blood TCRbeta repertoires from subjects exposed to, actively infected with, or recovered from COVID-19 were included in the dataset. The material from the prospective study consisted of cDNA or gDNA derived from T cells, B-cell-depleted T cells, or PBMCs. HLA class I and class II types, where available, came from metadata supplied by the sample provider rather than from assay-based typing. The sample metadata nearly always contained a de-identified subject ID, COVID-19 status, age in years and sex. Here is what the overall study found, with its caveats: How much clinical and demographic metadata was included differed by source and by participant, and the metadata was provided uncurated.

TCRbeta CDR3 regions were amplified from genomic DNA using the immunoSEQ Assay, a bias-controlled multiplex PCR. From the authors' description of their analysis: Within the assay, amplification of reference gene primers was used to estimate how many nucleated cells each sample contained. To quantify the absolute abundance of each unique TCRbeta CDR3 rearrangement, sequence reads were collapsed and filtered. For each sample, productive Simpson clonality was calculated by taking the square root of Simpson's diversity index across productive rearrangements. In TCRdb, the immuneACCESS table is reduced to in-frame sequences with V and J assigned. These tables do not hold every clone; where another copy was compared, an unresolved V gene accounts for under half, and the others remain unexplained. The D gene and trimming were derived from the DNA, and the V and J assignments and clone size from that table. The sample data list 200,000 to 250,000 clones, and about 88% of these were observed just once. The ten largest clones represent roughly 2.5% of the sample.

As to this clone: Its antigen is still unknown. Per-base qualities were not stored, and no clone one base away is much larger.

The germline V gene provides CDR1 SNHLY and CDR2 FYNNEI. Including cysteine and phenylalanine, the CDR3 has 13 amino acids. The sequence is cut down to CDR3 DNA, 39 bases in frame from base 1. V loses 10 bases at its end and J loses 2 bases; junction bases beyond the gene matches: 2. Participants in the prospective study were enrolled through a virtual design, were aged about 18 to 89 years, and lived in 24 United States geographic areas. In the prospective study, participants were assigned to cohorts based on the clinical history participants reported in a screening survey and a study questionnaire. ImmuneRACE Cohort 3 recovered participants were defined by two consecutive negative NP/OP PCR tests, healthcare professional clearance, or symptom resolution. In the prospective study, mobile phlebotomists collected whole blood, serum and a nasopharyngeal or oropharyngeal swab from each participant. Additional blood draws and questionnaires over an approximately 2-month period could optionally be provided by prospective study participants. Blood samples from the prospective study were shipped frozen or at room temperature prior to DNA extraction.

The source material was PBMCs or T cells enriched from blood (not recorded which). The receptor was derived from a woman in her twenties or thirties who had recovered from COVID-19. The rearrangement joined TRBV2 to TRBJ2-6; TRBD1 agrees with 7 junctional bases. The bases are TGTGCCACCACAGGGGCTGGGGCCAACGTCCTGACTTTC. Translated, this is CATTGAGANVLTF. Outside the CDR3, residues come from the reference TRBV2 and TRBJ2-6 proteins, so the full variable domain is: EPEVTQTPSHQVTQMGQEVILRCVPISNHLYFYWYRQILGQKVEFLVSFYNNEISEKSEIFDDQFSVERPDGSNFTLKIRSTKLEDSAMYFCATTGAGANVLTFGAGSRLTVL.